The 26 T cell receptor beta chains below all came from one sample that was sequenced in a study of blood T cell repertoires in COVID-19. The data were produced by immunoSEQ multiplex PCR, yet TCRdb's version contains in-frame clones alone and is incomplete. This sample has 250,000 or so clones, with approximately 90% found just once. Source material: PBMCs or T cells enriched from blood (not recorded which). The origin of the receptors is a man in his fifties who had been exposed to COVID-19.

This chain joins TRBV5-1 and TRBJ2-3; 9 positions match TRBD2. Unmatched junction bases numbered 6, after V lost 5 bases and J lost 5 bases. CDR1 is SGHRS, CDR2 YFSETQ, per germline. This CDR3 region has 14 residues. In DNA form, the CDR3 reads TGCGCCAGCAGTTATATAGCGGGGGAAGATACGCAGTATTTT. This sequence encodes CASSYIAGEDTQYF.

This chain links TRBV14 with TRBJ2-2; TRBD2 agrees at 11 bases. This CDR3 comprises 19 residues. J gave up 3 bases and V 1 base, and 10 bases lay outside the gene matches. Germline CDR1 and CDR2: SGHDN and FVKESK. The CDR3 bases are TGTGCCAGCAGCCAAGCAACTAGCGGGAGATTTTATGACACCGGGGAGCTGTTTTTT. This encodes CASSQATSGRFYDTGELFF.

The J gene is TRBJ2-7, the V gene TRBV18; the D gene is possibly TRBD1 (5 bases). The CDR3 runs to 15 residues. V lost 2 bases to trimming and J lost 5 bases, with 16 bases between them. Per the germline V gene, CDR1 is KGHSH and CDR2 is LQKENI. CDR3 bases: TGTGCCAGCTCACCAGGGCAGGGTAAGGGGCACGAGCAGTACGTC. Protein: CASSPGQGKGHEQYV.

The chain links TRBV5-1 to TRBJ1-1; TRBD1 might be the D (6 bases). Trimming removed 4 bases at V and 1 base at J, with 14 bases between. The length of the CDR3 is 15 residues. Germline CDR1 and CDR2: SGHRS and YFSETQ. The DNA for the CDR3 is TGCGCCAGCAGCGAACAGGGATTGCCGAACACTGAAGCTTTCTTT. Translating gives CASSEQGLPNTEAFF.

The chain joins TRBV28 to TRBJ1-6, with 7 nucleotides matching TRBD1. There are 18 residues in the CDR3. With 3 bases clipped from V and 0 bases from J, the junction kept 8 bases outside the gene matches. Germline V gene sequence: CDR1 MDHEN, CDR2 SYDVKM. CDR3 sequence: CASSFRQGRSSYNSPLHF. The CDR3 coding sequence is TGTGCCAGCAGTTTCCGACAGGGACGAAGCTCCTATAATTCACCCCTCCACTTT.

The chain is built from TRBV9 and TRBJ1-1; maybe TRBD1 (5 bases). The CDR3 length is 15 residues. CDR1 and CDR2 from the germline V gene are SGDLS and YYNGEE. V lost 0 bases, J lost 5 bases, and 14 bases lay in between. CDR3 in DNA: TGTGCCAGCAGCGTAGGCCCAAAGGGGTGGACTGAAGCTTTCTTT. The encoded protein is CASSVGPKGWTEAFF.

This chain uses TRBV5-5 with TRBJ1-5; D might be TRBD1 (5 bases). Germline V gives CDR1 SGHKS, CDR2 YYEKEE (reference sequence). CDR3 length equals 15 residues. Trimming stripped 4 bases from V and 5 bases from J, with 16 bases between. CDR3 DNA sequence: TGTGCCAGCAGCCCGGGACGGAGGGCTTATCAGCCCCAGCATTTT. Amino acid sequence: CASSPGRRAYQPQHF.

The chain employs TRBV27 and TRBJ2-3, with a weak D call TRBD1 (5 bases). CDR1 is MNHEY, CDR2 SMNVEV, per germline (reference sequence). Trimming took 4 bases from V and 6 from J, leaving 14 bases between them. This CDR3 has 14 amino acids. CDR3 residues: CASSYGHPGDTQYF. CDR3 sequence (DNA): TGTGCCAGCAGTTACGGACACCCGGGCGATACGCAGTATTTT.

The chain employs TRBV19 and TRBJ2-1; 7 nucleotides line up with TRBD2. CDR1 and CDR2 from the germline V gene are LNHDA and SQIVND (reference sequence). The length of the CDR3 is 15 residues. Trimming removed 7 bases from V and 4 bases from J; junction bases left unmatched: 10. CDR3 coding DNA: TGTGCCAGTAATTTAGGTACTAGCGATTACAATGAGCAGTTCTTC. Encoded protein: CASNLGTSDYNEQFF.

This chain links TRBV9 with TRBJ1-6, with TRBD1 matching 9 bases. Germline values: CDR1 SGDLS, CDR2 YYNGEE. CDR3 length: 17 residues. J lost 1 base, V lost 4 bases, and 6 bases had no gene match. In DNA form, the CDR3 reads TGTGCCAGCAGCCCAACGACAGGGGGTTCCTATAATTCACCCCTCCACTTT. Translating it yields CASSPTTGGSYNSPLHF.

The V and J genes are TRBV11-3 and TRBJ2-3; D is possibly TRBD1 (6 bases). Germline V gene sequence: CDR1 SGHNT, CDR2 YENEEA. Trimming took 1 base from V and 3 from J, leaving 11 bases between them. This CDR3 region has 15 residues. The CDR3 DNA reads as TGTGCCAGCAGCTTAGCACAGGGTTATACAGATACGCAGTATTTT. Its translation: CASSLAQGYTDTQYF. The full variable domain, rest sourced from reference TRBV11-3 and TRBJ2-3, is EAGVVQSPRYKIIEKKQPVAFWCNPISGHNTLYWYLQNLGQGPELLIRYENEEAVDDSQLPKDRFSAERLKGVDSTLKIQPAELGDSAVYLCASSLAQGYTDTQYFGPGTRLTVL.

V usage is TRBV7-2 and J usage is TRBJ1-2; the D is unclear. The CDR3 loop spans 15 amino acids. The ends were cut back, 1 base at V and 5 bases at J, with 14 bases in the middle. Germline V gene data show CDR1 as SGHTA and CDR2 as FQGNSA. For the CDR3, the DNA is TGTGCCAGCAGCTTAGACTCGTCTCTGAATTATGGCTACACCTTC. As protein: CASSLDSSLNYGYTF.

V gene TRBV28 combines with J gene TRBJ2-5; D perhaps matches TRBD1 (5 bases). The length of the CDR3 is 14 residues. CDR1 MDHEN and CDR2 SYDVKM come from the germline V gene. Trimming removed 6 bases at V and 5 bases at J, with 16 bases between. CDR3 DNA: TGTGCCAGCAGCCAAGTTAGGGGTTTGGAGACCCAGTACTTC. This sequence encodes CASSQVRGLETQYF.

The J gene is TRBJ1-4, the V gene TRBV6-5, with TRBD1 as a possible D gene (6 bases). The CDR3 runs to 14 residues. V shed 1 base and J shed 8 bases, with 11 bases lying between them. Germline CDR1 MNHEY, CDR2 SVGAGI. This CDR3 is CASSYFRGSEKLFF. Written as DNA, the CDR3 is TGTGCCAGCAGTTACTTCAGGGGTAGCGAAAAACTGTTTTTT.

The chain has TRBV7-3 and TRBJ1-1; tentatively, D is TRBD1 (6 bases). CDR3 length: 13 amino acids. V dropped 7 bases and J dropped 2 bases, with 11 bases sitting between them. Germline V gene lookup returns CDR1 SGHTA and CDR2 FQGTGA. In DNA, the CDR3 is TGTGCCAGCAAATTGACAGGTAACACTGAAGCTTTCTTT. Its protein is CASKLTGNTEAFF.

This clone was detected once. The CDR3 is CASRDRVVGEKLFF. The CDR3, as DNA: TGTGCCAGCAGGGACAGGGTAGTGGGTGAAAAACTGTTTTTT. The V gene is TRBV28, the J gene TRBJ1-4; 8 nucleotides align to TRBD1. J was trimmed by 7 bases and V by 6 bases; bases with no gene match: 7. CDR1 is MDHEN, CDR2 SYDVKM, per germline. This CDR3 is built from 14 residues.

Written as DNA, the CDR3 is TGCGCCAGCAGCTTGGCGTCTCGGGGGGAGAACACTGAAGCTTTCTTT. Amino acids: CASSLASRGENTEAFF. The chain uses TRBV5-1 and TRBJ1-1, with D possibly matching TRBD1 (5 bases). From germline, CDR1 is SGHRS and CDR2 YFSETQ. The CDR3 covers 16 residues. The V end was cut by 0 bases, the J end by 1 base, with 13 bases between.

The V call is TRBV2, the J call TRBJ1-5; 8 nucleotides line up with TRBD1. Germline V lookup: CDR1 SNHLY, CDR2 FYNNEI. The CDR3 contains 14 residues. The V segment lost 8 bases and the J segment 2 bases; nucleotides outside the gene matches: 5. CDR3 protein: CASLQDRGNQPQHF. Here the CDR3 DNA reads TGTGCCAGCTTACAGGACAGGGGCAATCAGCCCCAGCATTTT.

The chain joins TRBV28 to TRBJ1-2; 11 bases fit TRBD1. Looked up from germline, CDR1 is MDHEN and CDR2 is SYDVKM. Trimming took 4 bases from V and 4 from J; bases not matched to a gene: 2. The CDR3 contains 14 residues. CDR3 sequence reads: CASSWDRGSYGYTF. The DNA of the CDR3 is TGTGCCAGCAGTTGGGACAGGGGGAGCTATGGCTACACCTTC.

The chain couples TRBV6-5 to TRBJ2-1; 14 bases match TRBD2. CDR1 is MNHEY, CDR2 SVGAGI, per germline. The length of the CDR3 is 15 residues. The V segment lost 7 bases and the J segment 10 bases; nucleotides outside the gene matches: 9. CDR3: CASTRGLAGVEEQFF. In DNA form, the CDR3 reads TGTGCCAGCACCAGGGGACTAGCGGGAGTTGAGGAGCAGTTCTTC.

The chain couples TRBV6-1 to TRBJ2-7; 14 bases match TRBD2. The trim removed 4 bases at V and 3 bases at J, leaving 8 bases unmatched. CDR3 length: 17 residues. Germline CDR1 and CDR2: MNHNS and SASEGT. CDR3 protein: CASSATSGTSGGYEQYF. The CDR3 DNA sequence: TGTGCCAGCAGTGCCACCTCCGGGACTAGCGGGGGCTACGAGCAGTACTTC.

This chain connects TRBV5-4 to TRBJ2-2, with D possibly TRBD2 on 5 matching bases. V was shortened by 5 bases and J by 3 bases, with 11 bases between the two germline ends. Germline V CDR1 and CDR2: SGHNT, YYREEE (reference sequence). CDR3 length: 14 amino acids. The CDR3 sequence is CASRTKEYTGELFF. CDR3 DNA sequence: TGTGCCAGCAGGACTAAGGAGTACACCGGGGAGCTGTTTTTT.

CDR3 loop: CASTDHRTVDNYGYTF. The CDR3 DNA sequence: TGTGCCAGCACGGACCATCGGACAGTAGATAACTATGGCTACACCTTC. This rearrangement joins TRBV28 to TRBJ1-2, with D possibly TRBD1 on 6 matching bases. This CDR3 has 16 residues. Deletions cut 7 bases from V and 1 base from J, with 19 bases between. The germline CDR1 and CDR2 sequences are MDHEN and SYDVKM.

The V gene is TRBV5-1, the J gene TRBJ1-4; D uncertain. The V end was cut by 5 bases, the J end by 1 base, with 12 bases between. Germline-derived CDR1 and CDR2 are SGHRS and YFSETQ. The CDR3 loop spans 15 amino acids. In DNA form, the CDR3 reads TGCGCCAGCAGATTCACTGCGGGAACTAATGAAAAACTGTTTTTT. This gives the protein CASRFTAGTNEKLFF.

V gene TRBV5-1 combines with J gene TRBJ2-5, with TRBD1 identical over 7 bases. After removal of 5 bases from V and 10 bases from J, the junction contained 14 bases not matched to a gene. The CDR3 length is 14 residues. The V gene's germline CDR1 is SGHRS and CDR2 YFSETQ. CDR3 protein: CASRTQGTASGQYF. As DNA, the CDR3 is TGCGCCAGCAGAACGCAGGGGACAGCCTCCGGCCAGTACTTC. Full variable domain (outside the CDR3, taken from reference TRBV5-1 and TRBJ2-5): KAGVTQTPRYLIKTRGQQVTLSCSPISGHRSVSWYQQTPGQGLQFLFEYFSETQRNKGNFPGRFSGRQFSNSRSEMNVSTLELGDSALYLCASRTQGTASGQYFGPGTRLLVL.

V and J are TRBV28 and TRBJ2-7; perhaps TRBD2 as D (6 bases). Between the trimmed V and J ends, which lost 4 bases and 2 bases, there was a span of 18 bases. The CDR3 contains 16 residues. Per the germline V gene, CDR1 is MDHEN and CDR2 is SYDVKM. Here the CDR3 DNA reads TGTGCCAGCAGTTCAACCGGGACTCAACGACCCTACGAGCAGTACGTC. This gives the protein CASSSTGTQRPYEQYV.